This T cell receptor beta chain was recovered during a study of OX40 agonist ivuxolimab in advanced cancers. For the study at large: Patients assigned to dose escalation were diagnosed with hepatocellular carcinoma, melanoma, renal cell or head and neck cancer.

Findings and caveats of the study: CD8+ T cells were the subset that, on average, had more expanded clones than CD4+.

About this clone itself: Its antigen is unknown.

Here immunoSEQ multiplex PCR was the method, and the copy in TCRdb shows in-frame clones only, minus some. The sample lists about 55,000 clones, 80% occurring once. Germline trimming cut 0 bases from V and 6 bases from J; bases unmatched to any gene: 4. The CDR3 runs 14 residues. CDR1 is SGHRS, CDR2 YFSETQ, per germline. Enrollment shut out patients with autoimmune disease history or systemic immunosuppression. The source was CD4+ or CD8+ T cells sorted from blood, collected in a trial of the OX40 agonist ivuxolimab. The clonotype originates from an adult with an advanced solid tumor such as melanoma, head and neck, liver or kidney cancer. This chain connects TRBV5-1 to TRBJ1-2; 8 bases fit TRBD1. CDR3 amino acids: CASSLAGQENGYTF. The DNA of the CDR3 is TGCGCCAGCAGCTTGGCGGGACAGGAAAATGGCTACACCTTC.